The 19 T cell receptor beta chains below all came from one sample that was sequenced in a study of vaccination and CD4 T cells after COVID-19. Noted treatment: roughly nine-day PBMC culture with coronavirus spike peptide pools or control peptides (ViraFEST assay). At the Johns Hopkins FTIC core, DNA taken from cultured CD4+ T cells was sequenced by way of the Oncomine TCR Beta short-read assay. TCRdb reprocessed the PCR reads with MiXCR, giving one entry per CDR3 protein. Here the sample spans just under 8,500 distinct CDR3 sequences, around 62% being singletons. These TCRs' antigens remain unknown. Sequenced input: CD4+ T cells from blood, cultured in vitro. The receptors come from a human donor who had recovered from COVID-19.

The chain uses TRBV12-3 or TRBV12-4 and TRBJ1-5, with D unclear. Trimming removed 6 bases at V and 0 bases at J, with 18 bases between. CDR3 length equals 17 residues. CDR3 loop: CASSAYGSFYSNQPQHF. Here the CDR3 DNA reads TGTGCCAGCAGCGCCTATGGGTCATTTTATAGCAATCAGCCCCAGCATTTT.

The chain couples TRBV6-1 to TRBJ1-2; D not resolved. Germline CDR1 is MNHNS and CDR2 is SASEGT. The V end lost 7 bases, the J end lost 0 bases, and 15 bases lay between the germline ends. The length of the CDR3 is 15 residues. CDR3 sequence: CASIGLGDSNYGYTF. CDR3 in DNA: TGTGCCAGCATCGGACTGGGAGACTCTAACTATGGCTACACCTTC.

Relative to its sample, this clonotype is medium-sized (0.01 to 0.1%). The chain combines TRBV14 with TRBJ2-1; D perhaps matches TRBD2 (5 bases). Trimming took 1 base from V and 13 from J, leaving 14 bases between them. The V gene's germline CDR1 is SGHDN and CDR2 FVKESK. This CDR3 spans 13 amino acids. The CDR3 sequence: CASSQVVKGEQFF. CDR3 DNA sequence: TGTGCCAGCAGCCAAGTCGTGAAGGGAGAACAGTTCTTC.

The rearrangement uses TRBV28 and TRBJ2-2, with a weak D call TRBD1 (6 bases). Trimming took 6 bases from V and 0 from J, leaving 14 bases between them. Germline V gene sequence: CDR1 MDHEN, CDR2 SYDVKM. This CDR3 contains 16 residues. The CDR3 reads CASREQGASNTGELFF. CDR3 bases: TGTGCCAGCAGGGAACAGGGAGCCTCGAACACCGGGGAGCTGTTTTTT.

In this sample, this clonotype turned up once. The chain links TRBV6-4 to TRBJ2-3; D possibly corresponds to TRBD2 (5 bases). Germline CDR1 is MRHNA and CDR2 is SNTAGT. The CDR3 runs to 13 residues. V lost 3 bases, J lost 5 bases, and 9 bases lay in between. CDR3 coding DNA: TGTGCCAGCAGTGATTCGGGGTTAGATACGCAGTATTTT. Translated: CASSDSGLDTQYF.

The chain uses TRBV10-2 and TRBJ2-5; maybe TRBD2 (5 bases). The CDR3 is 12 amino acids. Per the germline V gene, CDR1 is WSHSY and CDR2 is SAAADI. V was pared by 4 bases and J by 4 bases, with 7 bases between. In nucleotides, the CDR3 is TGCGCCAGCAGTGCCGCGGGAGAGACCCAGTACTTC. Translating it yields CASSAAGETQYF.

This sequence joins TRBV10-3 and TRBJ2-2; a weak D match, TRBD1 (5 bases). The CDR3 consists of 14 residues. Between the trimmed V and J ends, which lost 7 bases and 0 bases, there was a span of 9 bases. Germline V gene sequence: CDR1 ENHRY, CDR2 SYGVKD. CDR3 in amino acids: CAITAGTNTGELFF. CDR3 DNA: TGTGCCATCACGGCAGGGACGAACACCGGGGAGCTGTTTTTT.

This clonotype has a handful of counts. This chain uses TRBV19 with TRBJ1-2, with D tentatively TRBD1 (6 bases). Per germline, CDR1 LNHDA and CDR2 SQIVND (reference sequence). V was shortened by 7 bases and J by 5 bases, with 23 bases between the two germline ends. CDR3 length equals 16 residues. The CDR3 here is CASNRASTTSEYGYTF. The DNA of the CDR3 is TGTGCCAGTAACAGGGCGTCAACCACGTCTGAATATGGCTACACCTTC.

This chain connects TRBV7-2 to TRBJ2-4; 7 bases align to TRBD2. Losses at the gene ends were 5 bases for V and 8 bases for J; bases not matched to a gene: 9. Germline CDR1 SGHTA, CDR2 FQGNSA. The CDR3 length is 14 residues. The DNA for the CDR3 is TGTGCCAGCAGCGCGAGACGCGGGAGAGACATTCAGTACTTC. Amino acid sequence: CASSARRGRDIQYF.

The CDR3 loop is CASKGRETQYF. The CDR3 coding sequence is TGTGCCAGCAAGGGAAGGGAGACCCAGTACTTC. J is TRBJ2-7 and V is TRBV2; D not certain. The end of the DNA fits TRBJ2-5 better, so the J call may be wrong. CDR1 SNHLY and CDR2 FYNNEI come from the germline V gene. This CDR3 region has 11 residues.

This clonotype is labeled as medium-sized. The chain links TRBV7-2 to TRBJ1-1; D uncertain. The CDR3 has 14 amino acids. Per the germline V gene, CDR1 is SGHTA and CDR2 is FQGNSA. Between the trimmed V and J ends, which lost 5 bases and 2 bases, there was a span of 12 bases. The DNA of the CDR3 is TGTGCCAGCAGCCTCTACATGGGAAACACTGAAGCTTTCTTT. Translation: CASSLYMGNTEAFF.

The J gene is TRBJ2-1, the V gene TRBV11-2, with D uncertain. V shed 1 base and J shed 5 bases, with 6 bases lying between them. The CDR3 consists of 13 residues. Germline V lookup: CDR1 SGHAT, CDR2 FQNNGV. CDR3 in amino acids: CASSLGPNNEQFF. CDR3 in DNA: TGTGCCAGCAGCTTAGGTCCCAACAATGAGCAGTTCTTC.

The gene calls are TRBV20-1 and TRBJ2-1; 10 positions agree with TRBD2. The CDR3 is 16 residues long. Germline CDR1 is DFQATT and CDR2 is SNEGSKA (reference sequence). Trimming took 1 base from V and 7 from J; bases not matched to a gene: 10. The CDR3 protein is CSARGPLAGDRNEQFF. CDR3 sequence (DNA): TGCAGTGCTAGAGGCCCTCTAGCGGGAGATAGGAATGAGCAGTTCTTC.

This chain links TRBV19 with TRBJ2-2, with no clear D. Trimming stripped 1 base from V and 1 base from J, with 7 bases between. From germline, CDR1 is LNHDA and CDR2 SQIVND (reference sequence). The CDR3 covers 15 residues. CDR3 nucleotides: TGTGCCAGTAGTATAGGAGAACTGAACACCGGGGAGCTGTTTTTT. Protein sequence: CASSIGELNTGELFF. Full variable domain (missing parts from reference TRBV19 and TRBJ2-2): DGGITQSPKYLFRKEGQNVTLSCEQNLNHDAMYWYRQDPGQGLRLIYYSQIVNDFQKGDIAEGYSVSREKKESFPLTVTSAQKNPTAFYLCASSIGELNTGELFFGEGSRLTVL.

V is TRBV6-1 and J is TRBJ2-7; the D gene is possibly TRBD1 (5 bases). V lost 3 bases to trimming and J lost 5 bases, with 23 bases between them. The CDR3 sequence is 17 residues long. In germline, CDR1 is MNHNS, CDR2 SASEGT. The CDR3 sequence: CASSDATDATVYHEQYF. In nucleotides, the CDR3 is TGTGCCAGCAGTGACGCGACAGACGCCACCGTCTACCACGAGCAGTACTTC.

The V and J genes are TRBV20-1 and TRBJ2-5, with 8 bases aligning to TRBD1. The CDR3 loop spans 14 amino acids. Germline V gene data show CDR1 as DFQATT and CDR2 as SNEGSKA (reference sequence). Trimming cost V 3 bases and J 2 bases; bases outside gene matches: 5. CDR3: CSAREGTGQETQYF. The CDR3 bases are TGCAGTGCTAGGGAAGGGACAGGACAAGAGACCCAGTACTTC.

The chain combines TRBV12-3 or TRBV12-4 with TRBJ2-3; 7 bases match TRBD2. V shed 7 bases, J shed 6 bases, and the junction held 4 bases outside the gene matches. The CDR3 is 12 residues long. CDR3 region: CASTLGGDTQYF. In nucleotides, the CDR3 is TGTGCCAGCACCTTGGGGGGGGATACGCAGTATTTT.

This clonotype was found a few times. The rearrangement uses TRBV24-1 and TRBJ1-2; TRBD1 might be the D (5 bases). Germline loops: CDR1 KGHDR, CDR2 SFDVKD. V was shortened by 4 bases and J by 8 bases, with 13 bases between the two germline ends. The CDR3 has 13 amino acids. CDR3 amino acids: CATSDPRGGGYTF. In DNA, the CDR3 is TGTGCCACCAGTGACCCTCGGGGCGGAGGCTACACCTTC.

This clonotype was observed a single time. The chain links TRBV6-2 or TRBV6-3 to TRBJ1-5, with TRBD1 matching 8 bases. The CDR3 contains 13 residues. Germline V gene data show CDR1 as MNHEY and CDR2 as SVGEGT. The J segment lost 6 bases and the V segment lost 6 bases, leaving 4 bases of the junction unmatched. In nucleotides, the CDR3 is TGTGCCAGCAGCGCACAGGGGGTTCAGCCCCAGCATTTT. It specifies CASSAQGVQPQHF.